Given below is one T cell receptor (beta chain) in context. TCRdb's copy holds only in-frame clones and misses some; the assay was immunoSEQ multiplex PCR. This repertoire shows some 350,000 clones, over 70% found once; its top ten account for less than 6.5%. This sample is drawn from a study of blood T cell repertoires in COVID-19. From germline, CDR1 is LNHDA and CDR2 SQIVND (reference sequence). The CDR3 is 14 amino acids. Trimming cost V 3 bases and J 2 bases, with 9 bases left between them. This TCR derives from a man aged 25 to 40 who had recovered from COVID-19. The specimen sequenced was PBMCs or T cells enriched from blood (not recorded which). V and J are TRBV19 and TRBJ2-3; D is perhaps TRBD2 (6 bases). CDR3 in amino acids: CASSIRDFTDTQYF. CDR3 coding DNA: TGTGCCAGTAGTATCCGGGACTTCACAGATACGCAGTATTTT.